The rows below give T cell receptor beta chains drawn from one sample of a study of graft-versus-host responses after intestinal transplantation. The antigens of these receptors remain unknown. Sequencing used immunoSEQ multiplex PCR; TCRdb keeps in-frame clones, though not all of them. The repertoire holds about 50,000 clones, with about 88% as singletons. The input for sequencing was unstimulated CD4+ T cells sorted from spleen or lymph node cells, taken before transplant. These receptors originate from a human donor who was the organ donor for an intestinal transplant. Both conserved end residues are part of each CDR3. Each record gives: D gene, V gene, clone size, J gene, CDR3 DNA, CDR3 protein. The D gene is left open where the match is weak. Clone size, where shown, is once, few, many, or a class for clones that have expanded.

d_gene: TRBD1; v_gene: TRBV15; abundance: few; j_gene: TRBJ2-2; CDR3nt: TGTGCCACCAGCAGAGACGGGACAGGGGCCACCGGGGAGCTGTTTTTT; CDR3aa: CATSRDGTGATGELFF
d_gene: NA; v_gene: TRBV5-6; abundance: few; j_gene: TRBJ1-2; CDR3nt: TGTGCCAGCAGCTTGGTGGGGGGCGGTGGCTACACCTTC; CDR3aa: CASSLVGGGGYTF
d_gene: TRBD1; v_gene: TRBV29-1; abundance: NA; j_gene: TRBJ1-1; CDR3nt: TGCAGCGCTCTGACAGGGTCCAACACTGAAGCTTTCTTT; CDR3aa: CSALTGSNTEAFF
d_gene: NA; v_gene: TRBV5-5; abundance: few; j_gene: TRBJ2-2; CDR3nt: TGTGCCAGCAGCTTGGGGAGGGGGAACACCGGGGAGCTGTTTTTT; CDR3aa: CASSLGRGNTGELFF
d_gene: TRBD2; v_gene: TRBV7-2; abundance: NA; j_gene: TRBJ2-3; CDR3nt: TGTGCCAGCAGCTTAAGCCGTGGGACTAGCGGGGGTACGCAGTATTTT; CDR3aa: CASSLSRGTSGGTQYF
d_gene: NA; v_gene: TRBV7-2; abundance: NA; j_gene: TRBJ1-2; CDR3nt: TGTGCCAGCAGTCCCGGCAACGGCTACACCTTC; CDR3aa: CASSPGNGYTF
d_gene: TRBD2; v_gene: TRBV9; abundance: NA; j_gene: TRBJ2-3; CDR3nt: TGTGCCAGCAGCGTAGAACCGCCGGGGACTAGGTTCCATACGCAGTATTTT; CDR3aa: CASSVEPPGTRFHTQYF
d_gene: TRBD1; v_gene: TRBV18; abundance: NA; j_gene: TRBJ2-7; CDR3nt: TGTGCCAGCTCACCACCGGGACAGGGGCCCTCCTACGAGCAGTACTTC; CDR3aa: CASSPPGQGPSYEQYF
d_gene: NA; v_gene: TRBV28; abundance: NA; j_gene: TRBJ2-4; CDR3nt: TGTGCCAGCAGTTTGATTAGGGGGAAAAACATTCAGTACTTC; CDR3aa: CASSLIRGKNIQYF
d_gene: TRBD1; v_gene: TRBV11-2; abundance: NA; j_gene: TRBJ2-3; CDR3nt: TGTGCCAGCAGCCGCCGGGACAGGGTAAGAGATACGCAGTATTTT; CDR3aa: CASSRRDRVRDTQYF
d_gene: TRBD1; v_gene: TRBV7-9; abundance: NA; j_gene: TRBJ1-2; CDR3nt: TGTGCCAGCAGCTTGGACAGGGGCCGTACTAACTATGGCTACACCTTC; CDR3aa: CASSLDRGRTNYGYTF
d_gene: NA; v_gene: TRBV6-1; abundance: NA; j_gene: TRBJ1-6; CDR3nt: TGTGCCGACAAACTAGAGGGCTATAATTCACCCCTCCACTTT; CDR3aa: CADKLEGYNSPLHF
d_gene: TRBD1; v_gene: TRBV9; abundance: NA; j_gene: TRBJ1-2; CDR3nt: TGTGCCAGCAGCGTCGGACAGGGAGGGGGTGGCTACACCTTC; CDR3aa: CASSVGQGGGGYTF
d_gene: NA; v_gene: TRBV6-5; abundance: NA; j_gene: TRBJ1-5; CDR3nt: TGTGCCAGCAGTGTACAGGGAACCCAGCCCCAGCATTTT; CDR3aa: CASSVQGTQPQHF
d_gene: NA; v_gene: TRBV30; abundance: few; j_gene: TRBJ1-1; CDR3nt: TGTGCCTGGAGTAAGTCGGCGCCCATGAACACTGAAGCTTTCTTT; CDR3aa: CAWSKSAPMNTEAFF
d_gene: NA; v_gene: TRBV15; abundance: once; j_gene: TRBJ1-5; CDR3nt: TGTGCCACCAGCAGAGATTCCGACAGGAGAAATCAGCCCCAGCATTTT; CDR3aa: CATSRDSDRRNQPQHF
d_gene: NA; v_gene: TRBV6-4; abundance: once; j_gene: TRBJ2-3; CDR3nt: TGTGCCAGCACCACGCAGTATTTT; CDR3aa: CASTTQYF
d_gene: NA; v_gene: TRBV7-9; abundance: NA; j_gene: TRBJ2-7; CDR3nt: TGTGCCAGCAGCCGTCAGGTTTACGAGCAGTACTTC; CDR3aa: CASSRQVYEQYF
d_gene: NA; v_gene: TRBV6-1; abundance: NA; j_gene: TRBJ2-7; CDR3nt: TGTGCCAGCACAGGGACCCCTCACTACGAGCAGTACTTC; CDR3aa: CASTGTPHYEQYF
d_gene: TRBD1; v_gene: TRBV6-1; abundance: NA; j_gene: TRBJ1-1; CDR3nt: TGTGCCAGCAGTACTCGGACAGGGGACGGCAATGAAGCTTTCTTT; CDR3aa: CASSTRTGDGNEAFF
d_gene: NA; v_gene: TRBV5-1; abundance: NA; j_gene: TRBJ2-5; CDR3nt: TGCGCCAGCAGCTTGGCGCTAGGGGAGACCCAGTACTTC; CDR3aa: CASSLALGETQYF
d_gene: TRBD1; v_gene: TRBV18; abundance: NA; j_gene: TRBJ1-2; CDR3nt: TGTGCCAGCTCACCATATGTGGACAGGGGAAATGGCTACACCTTC; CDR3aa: CASSPYVDRGNGYTF
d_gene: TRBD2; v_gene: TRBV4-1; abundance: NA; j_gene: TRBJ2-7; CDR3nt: TGCGCCAGCAGCCAAACCGTGGGACTAGCGCCCAACTACGAGCAGTACTTC; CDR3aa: CASSQTVGLAPNYEQYF
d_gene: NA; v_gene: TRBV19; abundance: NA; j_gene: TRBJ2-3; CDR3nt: TGTGCCAGTAGTATAGCAGATACGCAGTATTTT; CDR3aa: CASSIADTQYF
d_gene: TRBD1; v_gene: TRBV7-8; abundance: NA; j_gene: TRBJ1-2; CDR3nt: TGTGCCAGCAGCTTAGCGCTGGGACAGGATCGGGGCTACACCTTC; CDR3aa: CASSLALGQDRGYTF
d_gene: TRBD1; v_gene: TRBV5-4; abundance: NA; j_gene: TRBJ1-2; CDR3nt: TGTGCCAGCAGCTTCCGGACAGGGTCCTACTATGGCTACACCTTC; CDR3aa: CASSFRTGSYYGYTF
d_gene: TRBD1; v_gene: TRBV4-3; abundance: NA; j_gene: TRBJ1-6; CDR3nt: TGCGCCAGCAGCCCCAAAGTAGGACAGGGAAGATTATCCTATAATTCACCCCTCCACTTT; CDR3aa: CASSPKVGQGRLSYNSPLHF
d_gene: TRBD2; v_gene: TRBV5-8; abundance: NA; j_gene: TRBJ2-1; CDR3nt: TGTGCCAGCAGCCCCGGTCTAGGGACTAGCGGGAGTTGGTCCTACAATGAGCAGTTCTTC; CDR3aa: CASSPGLGTSGSWSYNEQFF
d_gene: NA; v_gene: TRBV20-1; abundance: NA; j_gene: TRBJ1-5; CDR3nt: TGCAGTGCCGCACGGGGGGAGCCCCAGCATTTT; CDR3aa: CSAARGEPQHF
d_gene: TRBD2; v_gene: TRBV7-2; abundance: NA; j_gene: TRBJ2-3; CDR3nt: TGTGCCAGCAGCTTAAGGCTAGCGGGACCCCCCACGGATACGCAGTATTTT; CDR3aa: CASSLRLAGPPTDTQYF
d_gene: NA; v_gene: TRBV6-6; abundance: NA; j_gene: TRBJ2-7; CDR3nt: TGTGCCAGCCGCAATGGGGGAAGCTCCTACGAGCAGTACTTC; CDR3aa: CASRNGGSSYEQYF
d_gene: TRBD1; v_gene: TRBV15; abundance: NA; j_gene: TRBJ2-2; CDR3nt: TGTGCCACCAGCAGACAGACAGGGGGCCCGAACACCGGGGAGCTGTTTTTT; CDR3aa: CATSRQTGGPNTGELFF
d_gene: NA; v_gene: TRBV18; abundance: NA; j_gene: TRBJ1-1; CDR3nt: TGTGCCAGCTCTCCTGTGGGGGGGAACACTGAAGCTTTCTTT; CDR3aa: CASSPVGGNTEAFF
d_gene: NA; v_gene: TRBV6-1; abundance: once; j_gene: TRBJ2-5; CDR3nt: TGTGCCAGCAGTGAAATCAGACAAGAGACCCAGTACTTC; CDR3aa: CASSEIRQETQYF
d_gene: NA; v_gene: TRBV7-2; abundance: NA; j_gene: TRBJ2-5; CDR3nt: TGTGCCAGCAGCTTGAGGGCGGGGTTGGGCCAAGAGACCCAGTACTTC; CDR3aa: CASSLRAGLGQETQYF
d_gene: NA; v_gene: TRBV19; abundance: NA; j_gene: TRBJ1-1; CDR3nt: TGTGCCAGTAGTATTGTTCAGGGTAGCACTGAAGCTTTCTTT; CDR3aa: CASSIVQGSTEAFF
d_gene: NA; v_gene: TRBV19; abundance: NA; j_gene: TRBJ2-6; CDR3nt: TGTGCCAGTAGGCCCACAGACTCTGGGGCCAACGTCCTGACTTTC; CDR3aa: CASRPTDSGANVLTF
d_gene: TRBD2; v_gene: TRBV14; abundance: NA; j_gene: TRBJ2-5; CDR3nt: TGTGCCAGCAGCCAAACGCTAGCGGGAGGAGAGACCCAGTACTTC; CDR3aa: CASSQTLAGGETQYF
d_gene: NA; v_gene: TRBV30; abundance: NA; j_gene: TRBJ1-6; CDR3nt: TGTGCCTTGAGGGGGGCTGCGGATTCACCCCTCCACTTT; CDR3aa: CALRGAADSPLHF
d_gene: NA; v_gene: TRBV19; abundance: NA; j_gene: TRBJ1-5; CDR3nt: TGTGCCAGTAGTATACTGGGACATTCCAATCAGCCCCAGCATTTT; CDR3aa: CASSILGHSNQPQHF